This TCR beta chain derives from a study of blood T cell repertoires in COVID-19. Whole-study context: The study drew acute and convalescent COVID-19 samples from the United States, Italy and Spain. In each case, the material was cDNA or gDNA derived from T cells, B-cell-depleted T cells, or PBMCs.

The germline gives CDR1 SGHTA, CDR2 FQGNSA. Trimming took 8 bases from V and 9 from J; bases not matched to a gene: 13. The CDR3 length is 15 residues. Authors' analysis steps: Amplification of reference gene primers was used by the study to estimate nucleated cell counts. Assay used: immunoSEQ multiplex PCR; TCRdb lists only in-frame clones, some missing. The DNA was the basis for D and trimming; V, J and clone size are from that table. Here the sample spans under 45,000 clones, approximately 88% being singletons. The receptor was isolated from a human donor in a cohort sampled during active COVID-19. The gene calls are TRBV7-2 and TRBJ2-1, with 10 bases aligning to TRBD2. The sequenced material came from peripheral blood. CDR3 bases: TGTGCCAGCCGGACTTCAGCGGGGGGGCGTGGTGAGCAGTTCTTC. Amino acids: CASRTSAGGRGEQFF.